The 5 T cell receptor beta chains presented below share a single source sample, sequenced in a study of CD8+ T cells in alopecia areata. Treatment reported: oral pan-JAK inhibitor, 5-10 mg twice daily. TCR sequencing used cDNA made by reverse transcription of extracted RNA. Sequencing was performed with immunoSEQ multiplex PCR; in TCRdb, only in-frame clones are kept and a portion is missing. The sample lists 200,000 to 250,000 clones, less than 45% seen once, with around 0.48% in the top ten. Sequences were derived from CD4+ T cells sorted from blood, sampled between weeks 30 and 35, from a patient treated with tofacitinib. These receptors came from a human donor with alopecia areata.

In this sample, this clone turned up a few times. Other DNA sequences within the sample encode an identical CDR3. The chain combines TRBV29-1 with TRBJ1-2; 8 bases are a match to TRBD1. The V gene's germline CDR1 is SQVTM and CDR2 ANQGSEA. The CDR3 has 11 residues. V dropped 4 bases and J dropped 5; count of bases not matched to a gene: 0. This CDR3 reads CSVGQGYGYTF. Written as DNA, the CDR3 is TGCAGCGTTGGACAGGGGTATGGCTACACCTTC.

V is TRBV18 and J is TRBJ2-3; 9 bases align to TRBD1. Germline loops: CDR1 KGHSH, CDR2 LQKENI. V lost 1 base to trimming and J lost 3 bases; unmatched junction nucleotides: 5. This CDR3 comprises 16 residues. This CDR3 reads CASSPQGDRGTDTQYF. The DNA for the CDR3 is TGTGCCAGCTCACCACAGGGCGACAGGGGGACAGATACGCAGTATTTT. Full variable domain (rest looked up from reference TRBV18 and TRBJ2-3): NAGVMQNPRHLVRRRGQEARLRCSPMKGHSHVYWYRQLPEEGLKFMVYLQKENIIDESGMPKERFSAEFPKEGPSILRIQQVVRGDSAAYFCASSPQGDRGTDTQYFGPGTRLTVL.

J is TRBJ2-6 and V is TRBV30; possibly TRBD2 for D (6 bases). This CDR3 region has 12 residues. V was clipped by 0 bases and J by 9 bases, with 6 bases between them. Per germline, CDR1 GTSNPN and CDR2 SVGIG (reference sequence). In nucleotides, the CDR3 is TGTGCCTGGAGTGTCGGGAGCAACGTCCTGACTTTC. Residues: CAWSVGSNVLTF.

This clone was seen a handful of times. The chain has TRBV5-1 and TRBJ1-2; TRBD1 might be the D (6 bases). V was trimmed by 5 bases and J by 3 bases, leaving 26 bases between them. The CDR3 is made up of 18 amino acids. CDR1 and CDR2 from the germline V gene are SGHRS and YFSETQ. As DNA, the CDR3 is TGCGCCAGCAGTAGACAGCTACAAACTCAGGGGCAGGACTATGGCTACACCTTC. Translation gives CASSRQLQTQGQDYGYTF.

The V gene is TRBV11-2, the J gene TRBJ2-7, with D unresolved. Germline values: CDR1 SGHAT, CDR2 FQNNGV. V lost 3 bases and J lost 9, with 9 bases in between. The CDR3 covers 11 residues. CDR3: CASSFGLGQYF. CDR3 in DNA: TGTGCCAGCAGCTTCGGTTTGGGGCAGTACTTC. The variable domain in full, completed from reference TRBV11-2 and TRBJ2-7, reads EAGVAQSPRYKIIEKRQSVAFWCNPISGHATLYWYQQILGQGPKLLIQFQNNGVVDDSQLPKDRFSAERLKGVDSTLKIQPAKLEDSAVYLCASSFGLGQYFGPGTRLTVT.